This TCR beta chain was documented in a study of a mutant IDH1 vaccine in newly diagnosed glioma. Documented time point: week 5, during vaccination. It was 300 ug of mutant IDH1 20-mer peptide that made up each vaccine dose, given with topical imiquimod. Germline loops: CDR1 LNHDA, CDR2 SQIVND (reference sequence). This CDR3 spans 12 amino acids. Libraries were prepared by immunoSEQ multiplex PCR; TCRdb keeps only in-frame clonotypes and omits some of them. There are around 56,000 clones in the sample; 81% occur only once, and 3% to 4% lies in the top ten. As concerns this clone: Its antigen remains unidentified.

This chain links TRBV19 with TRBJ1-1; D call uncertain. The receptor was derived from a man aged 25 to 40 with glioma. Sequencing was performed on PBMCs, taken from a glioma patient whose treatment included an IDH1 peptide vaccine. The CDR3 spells CVSRHGATEAFF. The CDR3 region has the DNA TGTGTCAGCCGACACGGCGCCACTGAAGCTTTCTTT.